This paragraph covers one T cell receptor (beta chain) sequence. What it recognizes is unknown. These data come from a study of CD8 T cells in ankylosing spondylitis. Trimming removed 4 bases from V and 3 bases from J; junction bases left unmatched: 21. Germline loops: CDR1 MGHRA, CDR2 YSYEKL. The length of the CDR3 is 19 residues. Regarding the study as a whole: Disease-linked clones, CD8+, were relatively rare in peripheral blood. Ankylosing spondylitis blood appeared to be characterized by a TCR beta motif of 8 or 9 highly homologous variants. Reports say disease-linked clones showed up significantly more in matched ankylosing spondylitis synovial fluid.

The authors made TCR beta libraries by quantitative 5'-RACE with molecular barcodes. Using its own MiXCR run on the 5' RACE reads, TCRdb lists one record per CDR3 protein. Of 150,000 to 200,000 distinct CDR3 sequences listed, around 32% are singletons. This chain joins TRBV4-1 and TRBJ2-7; 7 nucleotides match TRBD1. The source material was synovial fluid, either unsorted or a sorted T cell fraction (not recorded which). The sequence was collected from a male donor with ankylosing spondylitis. The CDR3 loop is CASSPLQIPRARQGYEQYF. In DNA form, the CDR3 reads TGCGCCAGCAGCCCCTTACAAATACCCAGGGCTAGACAGGGCTACGAGCAGTACTTC.